The T cell receptor beta chain under discussion was sequenced for a study of CD8+CD57+ T cells in acquired aplastic anemia. Genomic DNA constituted the template upon which TCR beta VDJ and CDR3 profiling was performed. TCRdb used MiXCR to reprocess the reads, holding one entry per CDR3 protein. The sample has around 190,000 distinct CDR3 sequences, approximately 48% seen once; the top ten hold approximately 12%. The authors sequenced patients whose flow cytometry had shown CD8+CD57+ cell expansion. A note on this clonotype: The conserved phenylalanine or tryptophan is not found at the CDR3 terminus, so this likely reflects a read error.

The V gene's germline CDR1 is SGHKS and CDR2 YYEKEE (reference sequence). CDR3 size: 15 residues. The junction had 8 bases not matched to a gene; V was cut back by 5 bases and J by 6 bases. The rearrangement uses TRBV5-5 and TRBJ1-6; TRBD1 aligns across 7 bases. The receptor was derived from a human donor with aplastic anemia. The sample was sorted CD4+, CD8+, or CD8+CD57+ T cells (not recorded which) from PBMCs. Written as DNA, the CDR3 is TGTGCCAGCAGAGCACCGGGACAGACTAATTCACCCCTCCACCTT. Protein sequence: CASRAPGQTNSPLHL.